The 7 T cell receptor beta chains reported below all come from one sample, sequenced in a study of cytomegalovirus exposure and HLA in healthy donors. PCR primers comprised 60 Vbeta and 13 Jbeta primers. Sequenced by immunoSEQ multiplex PCR; TCRdb stores in-frame clones only, minus some. The profile covers fewer than 85,000 clones, with approximately 69% appearing a single time and about 8.6% taken by the ten largest. Sequencing used PBMCs. The source is a man aged 40-50 years in good health and CMV-seropositive.

The chain links TRBV9 to TRBJ2-3; 9 nucleotides align to TRBD2. The germline gives CDR1 SGDLS, CDR2 YYNGEE. This CDR3 comprises 17 residues. V lost 1 base to trimming and J lost 2 bases; unmatched junction nucleotides: 8. The CDR3, as DNA: TGTGCCAGCAGCGTATTATCCGGGACTAGCTTCACAGATACGCAGTATTTT. Translation gives CASSVLSGTSFTDTQYF.

The chain links TRBV6-1 to TRBJ2-1; 11 nucleotides line up with TRBD2. CDR3 length: 14 amino acids. The V gene end was trimmed by 8 bases and the J gene end by 3 bases; junction bases not matched to a gene: 3. Germline values: CDR1 MNHNS, CDR2 SASEGT. Here the CDR3 reads CASVSGRGYNEQFF. CDR3 bases: TGTGCCAGCGTTAGCGGGAGGGGCTACAATGAGCAGTTCTTC.

This chain uses TRBV11-3 with TRBJ2-3; TRBD1 might be the D (5 bases). The germline V gene encodes CDR1 SGHNT and CDR2 YENEEA. The CDR3 runs to 14 residues. Trimming took 2 bases from V and 1 from J, leaving 7 bases between them. CDR3 sequence reads: CASSLQGGTDTQYF. As DNA, the CDR3 is TGTGCCAGCAGCTTACAGGGCGGCACAGATACGCAGTATTTT. Supplemented by reference TRBV11-3 and TRBJ2-3, the full variable domain reads EAGVVQSPRYKIIEKKQPVAFWCNPISGHNTLYWYLQNLGQGPELLIRYENEEAVDDSQLPKDRFSAERLKGVDSTLKIQPAELGDSAVYLCASSLQGGTDTQYFGPGTRLTVL.

V gene TRBV28 combines with J gene TRBJ1-5, with D possibly being TRBD1 (5 bases). Trimming took 3 bases from V and 0 from J, leaving 12 bases between them. This CDR3 comprises 16 residues. Looked up from germline, CDR1 is MDHEN and CDR2 is SYDVKM. CDR3 in DNA: TGTGCCAGCAGTTTCAGGGCGGCTTATAGCAATCAGCCCCAGCATTTT. Its translation is CASSFRAAYSNQPQHF.

This rearrangement joins TRBV6-5 to TRBJ1-2; a possible D gene is TRBD1 (6 bases). The length of the CDR3 is 13 residues. V gave up 3 bases and J gave up 6 bases, with 11 bases separating them. Germline CDR1 reads MNHEY; CDR2 reads SVGAGI. The CDR3 DNA is TGTGCCAGCAGTTATATACAGGGTGATGGCTACACCTTC. Amino acids: CASSYIQGDGYTF.

The J gene is TRBJ2-1, the V gene TRBV11-2; tentatively, D is TRBD2 (5 bases). Deletions cut 3 bases from V and 5 bases from J, with 17 bases between. The CDR3 runs to 16 residues. CDR1 and CDR2 (germline): SGHAT, FQNNGV. The CDR3 region is CASSFRGSGINNEQFF. The CDR3 DNA is TGTGCCAGCAGCTTCCGCGGCAGCGGAATTAACAATGAGCAGTTCTTC. The variable domain in full, completed from reference TRBV11-2 and TRBJ2-1, reads EAGVAQSPRYKIIEKRQSVAFWCNPISGHATLYWYQQILGQGPKLLIQFQNNGVVDDSQLPKDRFSAERLKGVDSTLKIQPAKLEDSAVYLCASSFRGSGINNEQFFGPGTRLTVL.

The V gene is TRBV30, the J gene TRBJ2-7, with 7 bases that match TRBD2. The CDR3 length is 14 residues. Germline values: CDR1 GTSNPN, CDR2 SVGIG (reference sequence). V shed 5 bases and J 0 bases; nucleotides not matched to a gene: 7. DNA of the CDR3: TGTGCCTGGTCCATCGGGGGGAGCTCCTACGAGCAGTACTTC. Translating gives CAWSIGGSSYEQYF.